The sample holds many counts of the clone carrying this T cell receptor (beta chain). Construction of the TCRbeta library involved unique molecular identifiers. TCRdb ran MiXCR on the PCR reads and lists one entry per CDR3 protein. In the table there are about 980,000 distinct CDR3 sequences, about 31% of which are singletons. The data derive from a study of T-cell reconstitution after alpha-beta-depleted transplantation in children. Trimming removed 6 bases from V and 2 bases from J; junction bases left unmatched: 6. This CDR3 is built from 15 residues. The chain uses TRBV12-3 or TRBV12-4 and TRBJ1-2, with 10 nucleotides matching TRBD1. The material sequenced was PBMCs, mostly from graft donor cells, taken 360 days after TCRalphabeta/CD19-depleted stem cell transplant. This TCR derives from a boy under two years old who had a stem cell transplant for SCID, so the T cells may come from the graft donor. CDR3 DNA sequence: TGTGCCAGCAGGCCGACAGGGGGCGGGAACTATGGCTACACCTTC. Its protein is CASRPTGGGNYGYTF.